This TCR beta chain is from a study of control samples from healthy donors and cancer patients. TCRdb's table, derived via immunoSEQ multiplex PCR, lists solely in-frame clones and lacks some. The top ten hold around 1.8% of the sample, which has around 120,000 clones, approximately 94% seen once. The receptor comes from a man aged 50-59 years with head and neck cancer. The sample taken for sequencing was PBMCs.

The CDR3 DNA is TGTGCCAGAAGCGTGACAGGGGGGAACACTGAAGCTTTCTTT. It yields the protein CARSVTGGNTEAFF. The V gene is TRBV5-3, the J gene TRBJ1-1, with 9 bases lining up with TRBD1. TRBV5-3 is noted as an ORF with a role that remains uncertain. The CDR3 is made up of 14 amino acids. Germline trimming cut 4 bases from V and 1 base from J; bases unmatched to any gene: 2.